Listed below are T cell receptor beta chains from one sample, sequenced in a study of shared clonotypes between healthy human individuals. Here immunoSEQ multiplex PCR was the method, and the copy in TCRdb shows in-frame clones only, minus some. The table records more than 2 million clones, 90% to 95% of them present only once. Sequencing was carried out using naive CD4+ T cells sorted from blood. The receptors shown here come from a man between 18 and 35 years old in good health. Each CDR3 is given with its conserved first and last residue. The order of the fields is J gene, clone size, D gene, V gene, CDR3 DNA, CDR3 protein. D genes are given only for firm matches. Size tells how often a clone was seen (once, few, many) or the class of an expanded clone, and some rows leave it out.

>TRBJ1-5|once|-|TRBV14
TGTGCCAGCAGCCCCGCAGGCAGCGGCAATCAGCCCCAGCATTTT
CASSPAGSGNQPQHF
>TRBJ1-1|-|-|TRBV5-1
TGCGCCAGCAGTTCGGAGGGGATGAACACTGAAGCTTTCTTT
CASSSEGMNTEAFF
>TRBJ1-6|-|-|TRBV4-1
TGCGCCAGCAGCCTTCAGGAGGGGGGTCATTCACCCCTCCACTTT
CASSLQEGGHSPLHF
>TRBJ2-7|once|-|TRBV29-1
TGCAGCGTTGAGCACTCAGGGTTCGAGCAGTACTTC
CSVEHSGFEQYF
>TRBJ2-7|-|TRBD2|TRBV5-1
TGCGCCAGCAGCGAATCCACTAGCGGGTGGAGCTCCTACGAGCAGTACTTC
CASSESTSGWSSYEQYF
>TRBJ1-5|-|-|TRBV19
TGTGCCAGTAGTGTCAGGGATGATCAGCCCCAGCATTTT
CASSVRDDQPQHF
>TRBJ1-1|-|TRBD1|TRBV6-6
TGTGCCAGCAGGTCACGACAGGGGGACACTGAAGCTTTCTTT
CASRSRQGDTEAFF
>TRBJ1-2|-|-|TRBV6-1
TGTGCCAGCACTTTATCCAGGGGTAACTATGGCTACACCTTC
CASTLSRGNYGYTF
>TRBJ2-1|-|-|TRBV7-6
TGTGCCAGCCGCCCCTCCACCGGGGCGGAGGAGTTCTTC
CASRPSTGAEEFF
>TRBJ2-7|-|TRBD1|TRBV29-1
TGCAGCGTTGAAAGAGCGGACAGGCCGCGGGACGAGCAGTACTTC
CSVERADRPRDEQYF
>TRBJ2-1|-|TRBD2|TRBV6-1
TGTGCCAGCAGCTCTAATCTAGCGGCCTACAATGAGCAGTTCTTC
CASSSNLAAYNEQFF
>TRBJ2-1|-|-|TRBV2
TGTGCCAGCGGCGGGACCGAGAGTAAGCAGTTCTTC
CASGGTESKQFF